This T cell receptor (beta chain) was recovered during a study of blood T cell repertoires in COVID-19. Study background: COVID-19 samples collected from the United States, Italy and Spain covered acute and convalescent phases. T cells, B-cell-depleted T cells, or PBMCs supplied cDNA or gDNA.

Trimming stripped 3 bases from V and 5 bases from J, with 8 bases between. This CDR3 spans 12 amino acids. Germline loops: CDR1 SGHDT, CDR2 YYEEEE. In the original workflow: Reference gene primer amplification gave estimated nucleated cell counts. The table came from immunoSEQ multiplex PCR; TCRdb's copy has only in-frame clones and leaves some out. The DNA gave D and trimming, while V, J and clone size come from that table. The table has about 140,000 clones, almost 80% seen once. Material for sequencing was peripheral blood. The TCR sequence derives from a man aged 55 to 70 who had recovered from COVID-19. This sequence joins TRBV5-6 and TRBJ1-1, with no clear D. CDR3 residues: CASSSGWTEAFF. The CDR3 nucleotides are TGTGCCAGCAGCTCCGGGTGGACTGAAGCTTTCTTT.